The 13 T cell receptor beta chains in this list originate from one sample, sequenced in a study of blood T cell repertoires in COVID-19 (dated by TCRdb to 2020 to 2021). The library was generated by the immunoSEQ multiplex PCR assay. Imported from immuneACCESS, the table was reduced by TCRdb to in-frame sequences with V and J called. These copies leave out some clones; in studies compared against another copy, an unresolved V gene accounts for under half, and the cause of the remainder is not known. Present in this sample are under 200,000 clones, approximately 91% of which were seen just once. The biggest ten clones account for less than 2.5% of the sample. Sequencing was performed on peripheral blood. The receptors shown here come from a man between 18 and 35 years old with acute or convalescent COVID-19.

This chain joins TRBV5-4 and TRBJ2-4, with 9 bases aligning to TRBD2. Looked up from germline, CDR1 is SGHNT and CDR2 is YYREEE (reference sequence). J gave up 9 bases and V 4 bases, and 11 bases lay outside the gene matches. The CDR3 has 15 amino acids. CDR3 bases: TGTGCCAGCAGCCCCACTAGCGGGTCCTCAACCATTCAGTACTTC. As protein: CASSPTSGSSTIQYF.

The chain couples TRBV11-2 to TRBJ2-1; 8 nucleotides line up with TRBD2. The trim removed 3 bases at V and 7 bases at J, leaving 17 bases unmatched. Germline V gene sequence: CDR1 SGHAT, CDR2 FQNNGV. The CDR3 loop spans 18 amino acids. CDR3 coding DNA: TGTGCCAGCAGCTTGGCATTTAGGCGACAGCGGGAGAATAATGAGCAGTTCTTC. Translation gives CASSLAFRRQRENNEQFF.

CDR3 nucleotide sequence: TGTGCCAGTAGCTCTAGGGAGCCCTTTCAAAACATTCAGTACTTC. Protein sequence: CASSSREPFQNIQYF. The V gene is TRBV19, the J gene TRBJ2-4; maybe TRBD2 (5 bases). Germline CDR1 LNHDA, CDR2 SQIVND (reference sequence). Deletions cut 6 bases from V and 5 bases from J, with 17 bases between. The CDR3 covers 15 residues.

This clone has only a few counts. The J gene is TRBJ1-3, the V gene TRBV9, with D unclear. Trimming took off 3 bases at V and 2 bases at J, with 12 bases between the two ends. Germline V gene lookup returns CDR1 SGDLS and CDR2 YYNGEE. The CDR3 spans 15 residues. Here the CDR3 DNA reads TGTGCCAGCAGCGCCGACGGCGGGGCTGGAAACACCATATATTTT. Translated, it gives CASSADGGAGNTIYF.

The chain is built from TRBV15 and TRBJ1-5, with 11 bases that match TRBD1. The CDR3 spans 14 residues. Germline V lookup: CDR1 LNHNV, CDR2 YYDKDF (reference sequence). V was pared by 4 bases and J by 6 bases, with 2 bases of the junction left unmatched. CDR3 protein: CATSTDRGPQPQHF. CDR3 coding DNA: TGTGCCACCAGCACGGACAGGGGGCCTCAGCCCCAGCATTTT.

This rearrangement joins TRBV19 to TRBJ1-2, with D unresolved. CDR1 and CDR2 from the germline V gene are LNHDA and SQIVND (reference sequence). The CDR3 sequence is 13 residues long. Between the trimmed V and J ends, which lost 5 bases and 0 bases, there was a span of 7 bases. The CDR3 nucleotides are TGTGCCAGTAGTCACGAGACTAACTATGGCTACACCTTC. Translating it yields CASSHETNYGYTF.

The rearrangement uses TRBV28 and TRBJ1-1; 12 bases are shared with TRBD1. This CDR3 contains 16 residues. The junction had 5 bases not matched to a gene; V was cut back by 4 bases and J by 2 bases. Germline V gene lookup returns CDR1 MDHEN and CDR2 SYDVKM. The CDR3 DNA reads TGTGCCAGCAGTTCCTCCGGGACAGGGGGCAACACTGAAGCTTTCTTT. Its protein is CASSSSGTGGNTEAFF.

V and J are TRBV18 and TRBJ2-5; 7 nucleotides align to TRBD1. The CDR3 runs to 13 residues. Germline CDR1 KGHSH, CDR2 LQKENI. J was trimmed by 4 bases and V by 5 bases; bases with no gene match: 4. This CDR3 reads CASSAGTAETQYF. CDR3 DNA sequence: TGTGCCAGCTCAGCCGGGACAGCAGAGACCCAGTACTTC.

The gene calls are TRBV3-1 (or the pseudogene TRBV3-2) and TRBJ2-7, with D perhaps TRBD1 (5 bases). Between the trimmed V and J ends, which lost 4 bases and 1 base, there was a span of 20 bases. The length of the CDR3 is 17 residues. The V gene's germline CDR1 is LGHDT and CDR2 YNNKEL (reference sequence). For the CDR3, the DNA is TGTGCCAGCAGCCTATACCAGGGCCCCTGGCAGTCCTACGAGCAGTACTTC. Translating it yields CASSLYQGPWQSYEQYF.

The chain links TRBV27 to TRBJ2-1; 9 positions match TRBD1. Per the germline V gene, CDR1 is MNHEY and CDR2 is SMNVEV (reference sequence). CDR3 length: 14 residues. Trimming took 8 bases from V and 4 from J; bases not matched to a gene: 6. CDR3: CASLRTGAYNEQFF. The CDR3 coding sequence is TGTGCCAGCCTCAGGACAGGGGCATACAATGAGCAGTTCTTC.

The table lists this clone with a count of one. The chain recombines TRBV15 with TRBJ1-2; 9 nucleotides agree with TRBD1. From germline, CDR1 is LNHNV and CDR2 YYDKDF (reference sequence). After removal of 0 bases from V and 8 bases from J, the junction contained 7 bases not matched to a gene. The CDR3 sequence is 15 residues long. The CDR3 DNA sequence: TGTGCCACCAGCAGAGATTTAGGGACAGGGTCCGGCTACACCTTC. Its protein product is CATSRDLGTGSGYTF.

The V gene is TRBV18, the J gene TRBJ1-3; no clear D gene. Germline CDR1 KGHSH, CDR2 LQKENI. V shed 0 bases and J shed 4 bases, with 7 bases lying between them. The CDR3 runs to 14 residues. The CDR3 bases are TGTGCCAGCTCACCACCGGGGAGGGGAAACACCATATATTTT. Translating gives CASSPPGRGNTIYF.

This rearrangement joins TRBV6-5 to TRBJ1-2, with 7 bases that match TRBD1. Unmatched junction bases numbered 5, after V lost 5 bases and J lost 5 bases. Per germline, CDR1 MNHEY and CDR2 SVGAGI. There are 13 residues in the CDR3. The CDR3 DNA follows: TGTGCCAGCAGTCCCCGGGGACAGTATGGCTACACCTTC. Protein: CASSPRGQYGYTF.